The 30 T cell receptor beta chains presented below share a single source sample, sequenced in a study of T cell responses to AZD1222 COVID-19 vaccine. TCRdb's table, derived via immunoSEQ multiplex PCR, lists solely in-frame clones and lacks some. This sample has some 120,000 clones, with approximately 85% found just once. The sample here was peripheral blood, taken 28 days after the second AZD1222 dose. The origin of the receptors is an adult who received the AZD1222 COVID-19 vaccine.

The chain couples TRBV29-1 to TRBJ2-1; TRBD2 matches 10 bases. The junction had 7 bases not matched to a gene; V was cut back by 0 bases and J by 5 bases. The germline CDR1 and CDR2 sequences are SQVTM and ANQGSEA. The length of the CDR3 is 16 residues. CDR3 in DNA: TGCAGCGTTGAAGAACTAGCGGGGCCGAGGAACAATGAGCAGTTCTTC. Protein sequence: CSVEELAGPRNNEQFF.

This chain links TRBV10-1 with TRBJ2-7; 11 bases fit TRBD2. With 5 bases clipped from V and 3 bases from J, the junction kept 6 bases outside the gene matches. Germline V gene data show CDR1 as WNHNN and CDR2 as SYGVQD (reference sequence). This CDR3 spans 15 amino acids. CDR3 residues: CASSSLTSGSYEQYF. The CDR3 DNA follows: TGCGCCAGCAGTAGCCTCACTAGCGGGAGCTACGAGCAGTACTTC.

For the CDR3, the DNA is TGTGCCAGTCTCCGGGACAGAGGAAGGACTGAAGCTTTCTTT. This codes for CASLRDRGRTEAFF. The rearrangement links TRBV19 to TRBJ1-1; TRBD1 agrees at 7 bases. This CDR3 is 14 amino acids long. Germline CDR1 LNHDA, CDR2 SQIVND (reference sequence). Losses at the gene ends were 8 bases for V and 5 bases for J; bases not matched to a gene: 11.

Details on this clone: A read error may be the cause here, since a much bigger clone is one base away. Other DNA sequences of this sample code for an identical CDR3. V is TRBV7-9 and J is TRBJ1-6; unclear D gene. From germline, CDR1 is SEHNR and CDR2 FQNEAQ (reference sequence). The CDR3 totals 15 residues. Trimming left V 5 bases short and J 5 bases short, with 13 bases between. In nucleotides, the CDR3 is TGTGCCAGCAGCCCTTGGATGCAGGATAATTCACCCCTCCACTTT. Amino acid sequence: CASSPWMQDNSPLHF.

In its sample, this clone was seen once. The chain joins TRBV3-1 (or the pseudogene TRBV3-2) to TRBJ1-1, with TRBD1 identical over 9 bases. The CDR3 length is 14 residues. After removal of 4 bases from V and 11 bases from J, the junction contained 11 bases not matched to a gene. The germline V gene encodes CDR1 LGHDT and CDR2 YNNKEL (reference sequence). CDR3: CASSPPGQGRGAFF. The CDR3 region has the DNA TGTGCCAGCAGCCCCCCGGGACAGGGCCGGGGGGCTTTCTTT.

V and J are TRBV30 and TRBJ2-5; TRBD2 aligns across 15 bases. V was pared by 4 bases and J by 5 bases, with 5 bases of the junction left unmatched. This CDR3 is built from 15 residues. The germline gives CDR1 GTSNPN, CDR2 SVGIG (reference sequence). CDR3 sequence reads: CAWTGLAGGVETQYF. The CDR3 DNA reads as TGTGCCTGGACGGGACTAGCGGGAGGAGTCGAGACCCAGTACTTC. Full variable domain (rest looked up from reference TRBV30 and TRBJ2-5): SQTIHQWPATLVQPVGSPLSLECTVEGTSNPNLYWYRQAAGRGLQLLFYSVGIGQISSEVPQNLSASRPQDRQFILSSKKLLLSDSGFYLCAWTGLAGGVETQYFGPGTRLLVL.

This chain links TRBV7-2 with TRBJ2-6; D not certain. The length of the CDR3 is 15 residues. CDR1 and CDR2 from the germline V gene are SGHTA and FQGNSA. Trimming removed 1 base at V and 1 base at J, with 5 bases between. In nucleotides, the CDR3 is TGTGCCAGCAGCTTAGTCTCTTCTGGGGCCAACGTCCTGACTTTC. This encodes CASSLVSSGANVLTF.

This clone was counted a single time. This chain connects TRBV6-5 to TRBJ1-6; D gene uncertain. V lost 5 bases to trimming and J lost 10 bases, with 18 bases between them. Germline CDR1 and CDR2: MNHEY and SVGAGI. There are 15 residues in the CDR3. CDR3 loop: CASSRATTARSPLHF. CDR3 DNA: TGTGCCAGCAGTAGGGCGACAACGGCGAGGTCACCCCTCCACTTT.

This chain joins TRBV29-1 and TRBJ2-1, with 12 bases matching TRBD2. This CDR3 comprises 21 residues. Germline trimming cut 5 bases from V and 1 base from J; bases unmatched to any gene: 21. Germline-derived CDR1 and CDR2 are SQVTM and ANQGSEA. This CDR3 reads CSVNGEGIRLAGGPSYNEQFF. In nucleotides, the CDR3 is TGCAGCGTTAACGGAGAGGGTATAAGGCTAGCGGGAGGGCCGTCCTACAATGAGCAGTTCTTC.

J is TRBJ2-7 and V is TRBV5-1, with 7 bases that match TRBD1. The length of the CDR3 is 15 residues. The trim removed 4 bases at V and 3 bases at J, leaving 10 bases unmatched. Germline lookup yields CDR1 SGHRS and CDR2 YFSETQ. The CDR3 DNA reads as TGCGCCAGCAGCCCCCTACAGGGGAAAGGCTACGAGCAGTACTTC. Translating gives CASSPLQGKGYEQYF.

The CDR3 here is CASLQTGQGNNEQFF. CDR3 DNA sequence: TGTGCCAGCTTACAGACAGGACAGGGAAACAATGAGCAGTTCTTC. This chain joins TRBV2 and TRBJ2-1; 8 bases are a match to TRBD1. V shed 8 bases and J 5 bases; nucleotides not matched to a gene: 11. Germline assignment: CDR1 SNHLY and CDR2 FYNNEI. The CDR3 extends over 15 amino acids. The full variable domain, with the rest looked up from reference TRBV2 and TRBJ2-1, is EPEVTQTPSHQVTQMGQEVILRCVPISNHLYFYWYRQILGQKVEFLVSFYNNEISEKSEIFDDQFSVERPDGSNFTLKIRSTKLEDSAMYFCASLQTGQGNNEQFFGPGTRLTVL.

The rearrangement links TRBV11-3 to TRBJ2-7; TRBD2 aligns across 7 bases. This CDR3 spans 15 amino acids. J gave up 3 bases and V 3 bases, and 8 bases lay outside the gene matches. Germline CDR1 is SGHNT and CDR2 is YENEEA. The CDR3 DNA reads as TGTGCCAGCAGCTTTGGGAGGGGCAGAAGCTACGAGCAGTACTTC. Translated: CASSFGRGRSYEQYF. Full variable domain (missing parts from reference TRBV11-3 and TRBJ2-7): EAGVVQSPRYKIIEKKQPVAFWCNPISGHNTLYWYLQNLGQGPELLIRYENEEAVDDSQLPKDRFSAERLKGVDSTLKIQPAELGDSAVYLCASSFGRGRSYEQYFGPGTRLTVT.

The J gene is TRBJ2-1, the V gene TRBV19; TRBD2 matches at 7 bases. Unmatched junction bases numbered 7, after V lost 7 bases and J lost 13 bases. This CDR3 contains 11 residues. Looked up from germline, CDR1 is LNHDA and CDR2 is SQIVND (reference sequence). The CDR3 bases are TGTGCCAGTAAGGGGACTACCAATCAGTTCTTC. This sequence encodes CASKGTTNQFF.

The rearrangement uses TRBV6-5 and TRBJ1-2; 10 nucleotides agree with TRBD1. V trimming: 6 bases; J trimming: 9 bases; junction bases outside the gene matches: 10. The CDR3 contains 14 residues. CDR1 and CDR2 (germline): MNHEY, SVGAGI. The CDR3 DNA reads TGTGCCAGCAGACTTTCTGGACAGGGGGATCGCTACACCTTC. Its protein is CASRLSGQGDRYTF.

The gene calls are TRBV7-8 and TRBJ2-3, with a possible D match to TRBD2 (7 bases). V dropped 7 bases and J dropped 5 bases, with 16 bases sitting between them. Germline V gene lookup returns CDR1 SGHVS and CDR2 FQNEAQ. The CDR3 is 14 amino acids. The CDR3 region has the DNA TGTGCCAGCACCCTAGGGGGGGCGGTAGATACGCAGTATTTT. It codes for CASTLGGAVDTQYF.

The rearrangement links TRBV29-1 to TRBJ1-1; TRBD1 is a possible D gene (6 bases). Germline CDR1 and CDR2: SQVTM and ANQGSEA. Deletions cut 6 bases from V and 6 bases from J, with 26 bases between. CDR3 length: 16 amino acids. Written as DNA, the CDR3 is TGCAGCGTGCAAGCAAGGGACACGGCCGAGAGGGCTGAAGCTTTCTTT. Translated, it gives CSVQARDTAERAEAFF.

The genes are TRBV7-8 and TRBJ2-7; D is uncertain. V lost 5 bases to trimming and J lost 1 base, with 18 bases between them. Germline CDR1 SGHVS, CDR2 FQNEAQ. CDR3 length equals 16 residues. The CDR3 DNA is TGTGCCAGCAGCCAAGAGTCAGCCGGAAAGTCCTACGAGCAGTACTTC. Residues: CASSQESAGKSYEQYF.

The J gene is TRBJ1-6, the V gene TRBV30; weak D call: TRBD1 (5 bases). The germline V gene has CDR1 GTSNPN and CDR2 SVGIG (reference sequence). Deletions cut 3 bases from V and 7 bases from J, with 22 bases between. The CDR3 runs to 17 residues. CDR3 residues: CAWRSPGGEILNSPLHF. In DNA form, the CDR3 reads TGTGCCTGGAGGTCCCCCGGAGGGGAGATTTTGAATTCACCCCTCCACTTT.

The chain joins TRBV5-4 to TRBJ2-5; D is unclear. This CDR3 is 16 amino acids long. Germline CDR1 is SGHNT and CDR2 is YYREEE (reference sequence). The V and J ends lost 4 bases and 1 base respectively, with 17 bases between them. The CDR3 sequence is CASSHSLPTLQETQYF. The CDR3 DNA is TGTGCCAGCAGCCATAGCTTGCCCACTCTCCAAGAGACCCAGTACTTC. The complete variable domain, with remaining parts taken from reference TRBV5-4 and TRBJ2-5, reads ETGVTQSPTHLIKTRGQQVTLRCSSQSGHNTVSWYQQALGQGPQFIFQYYREEENGRGNFPPRFSGLQFPNYSSELNVNALELDDSALYLCASSHSLPTLQETQYFGPGTRLLVL.

This chain joins TRBV7-2 and TRBJ2-3; 10 bases line up with TRBD2. CDR3 size: 16 residues. J gave up 4 bases and V 3 bases, and 7 bases lay outside the gene matches. The V gene's germline CDR1 is SGHTA and CDR2 FQGNSA. Written as DNA, the CDR3 is TGTGCCAGCAGCTTGGTGAGCGGGGGGGTCCCAGATACGCAGTATTTT. This translates into CASSLVSGGVPDTQYF.

The chain employs TRBV18 and TRBJ2-1; 10 bases line up with TRBD1. V was clipped by 2 bases and J by 2 bases; unmatched bases: 12. The CDR3 spans 19 residues. Germline CDR1 and CDR2: KGHSH and LQKENI. The DNA for the CDR3 is TGTGCCAGCTCACCAGACTTTGGGACAGGGGAAGGGCCCTACAATGAGCAGTTCTTC. Its protein is CASSPDFGTGEGPYNEQFF. Full variable domain (outside the CDR3, taken from reference TRBV18 and TRBJ2-1): NAGVMQNPRHLVRRRGQEARLRCSPMKGHSHVYWYRQLPEEGLKFMVYLQKENIIDESGMPKERFSAEFPKEGPSILRIQQVVRGDSAAYFCASSPDFGTGEGPYNEQFFGPGTRLTVL.

Written as DNA, the CDR3 is TGTGCCAGCAGCCAATCGGCCAGGGGGGGCACTGAAGCTTTCTTT. Residues: CASSQSARGGTEAFF. This sequence joins TRBV3-1 (or the pseudogene TRBV3-2) and TRBJ1-1, with 7 nucleotides matching TRBD1. Germline assignment: CDR1 LGHDT and CDR2 YNNKEL (reference sequence). The length of the CDR3 is 15 residues. The junction had 7 bases not matched to a gene; V was cut back by 2 bases and J by 4 bases.

The CDR3 bases are TGTGCCAGCAGTCCGGGACTAGCGGGAGCTTTAGATACGCAGTATTTT. This codes for CASSPGLAGALDTQYF. The V call is TRBV5-5, the J call TRBJ2-3; 14 nucleotides agree with TRBD2. The CDR3 spans 16 residues. J gave up 5 bases and V 5 bases, and 7 bases lay outside the gene matches. Germline CDR1 is SGHKS and CDR2 is YYEKEE (reference sequence).

This clone was found a few times. The rearrangement uses TRBV2 and TRBJ1-5, with D possibly being TRBD1 (5 bases). CDR1 is SNHLY and CDR2 is FYNNEI in the germline V gene. The CDR3 is 15 residues long. Trimming pared 5 bases from V and 2 bases from J, leaving 13 bases between. For the CDR3, the DNA is TGTGCCAGCAGTATATTAGACAGCGGCAATCAGCCCCAGCATTTT. Amino acid sequence: CASSILDSGNQPQHF.

The DNA for the CDR3 is TGTGCCTGGAGTGTTGGAGCCTGGTTGAGCGAAAAACTGTTTTTT. This gives the protein CAWSVGAWLSEKLFF. This rearrangement joins TRBV30 to TRBJ1-4, with D uncertain. Trimming took off 0 bases at V and 8 bases at J, with 16 bases between the two ends. The germline gives CDR1 GTSNPN, CDR2 SVGIG (reference sequence). The CDR3 is made up of 15 amino acids.

The chain links TRBV6-5 to TRBJ1-1; D is unresolved. This CDR3 is built from 15 residues. The germline V and J ends were trimmed by 7 bases and 2 bases, with 17 bases remaining between them. Germline V CDR1 and CDR2: MNHEY, SVGAGI. In DNA, the CDR3 is TGTGCCAGCAAAGGGTTGTTTAGACTTAACACTGAAGCTTTCTTT. Protein: CASKGLFRLNTEAFF.

The V call is TRBV3-1 (or the pseudogene TRBV3-2), the J call TRBJ2-4, with TRBD2 matching over 12 bases. The V gene's germline CDR1 is LGHDT and CDR2 YNNKEL (reference sequence). This CDR3 is 18 amino acids long. V lost 5 bases to trimming and J lost 2 bases; unmatched junction nucleotides: 10. The CDR3 DNA is TGTGCCAGCAGCTGGACTAGCGGGACCCCCCGAACCAAAAACATTCAGTACTTC. This translates into CASSWTSGTPRTKNIQYF.

CDR3 DNA sequence: TGTGCCAGCAGCTTAAGGCAGGGGGCGAATGAAGCTTTCTTT. This gives the protein CASSLRQGANEAFF. The chain couples TRBV5-4 to TRBJ1-1; 8 bases align to TRBD1. The V gene's germline CDR1 is SGHNT and CDR2 YYREEE (reference sequence). Trimming removed 2 bases from V and 7 bases from J; junction bases left unmatched: 7. CDR3 size: 14 residues.

The chain combines TRBV18 with TRBJ2-5, with TRBD1 matching over 8 bases. Per the germline V gene, CDR1 is KGHSH and CDR2 is LQKENI. After removal of 4 bases from V and 1 base from J, the junction contained 5 bases not matched to a gene. This CDR3 spans 15 amino acids. The DNA of the CDR3 is TGTGCCAGCTCACGTACCGGGACAGGCCAAGAGACCCAGTACTTC. Translating gives CASSRTGTGQETQYF.

V and J are TRBV6-5 and TRBJ1-4, with 8 nucleotides matching TRBD1. Germline CDR1 and CDR2: MNHEY and SVGAGI. This CDR3 has 13 residues. Trimming at V came to 6 bases and at J to 4 bases, leaving 1 base not matched to a gene. The DNA for the CDR3 is TGTGCCAGCAGGACAGGGGTTAATGAAAAACTGTTTTTT. This translates into CASRTGVNEKLFF.